A single T cell receptor beta chain is shown here with its context. The target antigen is unknown. This record comes from a study of CD8+CD57+ T cells in acquired aplastic anemia. About the research overall: Yields of DNA that came from sorted CD4+ and CD8+ cells averaged roughly 3.3 ug. The study, taken as a whole, reports: CD8+ Simpson's diversity in patients was not significantly different from that in controls. Comparison of patients with controls identified about 30 shared CD8+ CDR3 sequences.

According to the study, genomic DNA was the template for TCR beta VDJ and CDR3 profiling. TCRdb reprocessed the reads via MiXCR and lists one record per CDR3 protein. The sample carries some 200,000 distinct CDR3 sequences, less than 75% recorded once. There are 14 residues in the CDR3. Germline V lookup: CDR1 SGHVS, CDR2 FQNEAQ. Trimming stripped 5 bases from V and 5 bases from J, with 16 bases between. Whoever was chosen for sequencing had shown CD8+CD57+ cell expansion by flow cytometry. Blood samples were obtained from patients who had received no prior therapy. The V gene is TRBV7-8, the J gene TRBJ2-7; unclear D gene. The sample consisted of sorted CD4+, CD8+, or CD8+CD57+ T cells (not recorded which) from PBMCs. This TCR was recovered from a human donor with aplastic anemia. DNA of the CDR3: TGTGCCAGCAGCCCCGGACGGTCCGGGCACGAGCAGTACTTC. This encodes CASSPGRSGHEQYF.